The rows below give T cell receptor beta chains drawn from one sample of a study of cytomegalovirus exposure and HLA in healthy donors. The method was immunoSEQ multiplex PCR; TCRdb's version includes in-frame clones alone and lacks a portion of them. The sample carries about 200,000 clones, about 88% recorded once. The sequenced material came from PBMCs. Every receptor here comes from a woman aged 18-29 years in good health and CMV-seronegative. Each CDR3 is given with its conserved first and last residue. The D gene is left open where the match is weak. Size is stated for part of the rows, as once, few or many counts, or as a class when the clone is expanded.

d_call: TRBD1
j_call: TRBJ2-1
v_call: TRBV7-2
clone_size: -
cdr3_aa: CASSRQGSYNEQFF
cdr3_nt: TGTGCCAGCAGCCGACAGGGCTCCTACAATGAGCAGTTCTTC

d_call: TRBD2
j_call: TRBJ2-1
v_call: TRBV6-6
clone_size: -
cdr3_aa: CASSLGLAGLNEQFF
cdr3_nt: TGTGCCAGCAGTTTGGGACTAGCGGGACTGAATGAGCAGTTCTTC

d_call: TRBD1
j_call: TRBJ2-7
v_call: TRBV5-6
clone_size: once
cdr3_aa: CASSLVWTGLSYEQYF
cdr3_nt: TGTGCCAGCAGCTTGGTCTGGACAGGGCTTTCCTACGAGCAGTACTTC

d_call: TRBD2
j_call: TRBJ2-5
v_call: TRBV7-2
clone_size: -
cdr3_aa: CASSYQRTSGSEETQYF
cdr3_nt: TGTGCCAGCAGCTACCAACGGACTAGCGGGAGTGAAGAGACCCAGTACTTC

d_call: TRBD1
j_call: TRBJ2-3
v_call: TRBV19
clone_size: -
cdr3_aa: CASRDRGVAQYF
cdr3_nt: TGTGCCAGTAGGGACAGGGGGGTGGCGCAGTATTTT

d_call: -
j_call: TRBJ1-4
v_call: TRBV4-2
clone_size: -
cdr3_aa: CASSQDREGLLNEKLFF
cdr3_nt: TGTGCCAGCAGCCAAGATAGGGAGGGACTCCTTAATGAAAAACTGTTTTTT

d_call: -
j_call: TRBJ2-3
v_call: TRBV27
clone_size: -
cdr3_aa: CASSLTRYGADTQYF
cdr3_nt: TGTGCCAGCAGCCTGACTAGGTATGGGGCAGATACGCAGTATTTT

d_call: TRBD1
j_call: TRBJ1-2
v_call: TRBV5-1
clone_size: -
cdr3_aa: CASGSGGLDGYTF
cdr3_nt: TGCGCCAGCGGGTCAGGGGGCCTGGATGGCTACACCTTC

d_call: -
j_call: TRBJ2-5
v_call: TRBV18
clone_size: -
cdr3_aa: CASSSGYQETQYF
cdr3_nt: TGTGCCAGCTCATCGGGATACCAAGAGACCCAGTACTTC

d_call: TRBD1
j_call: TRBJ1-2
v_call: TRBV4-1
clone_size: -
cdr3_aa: CASSQARGQGGYTF
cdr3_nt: TGCGCCAGCAGCCAAGCGAGGGGGCAGGGTGGCTACACCTTC

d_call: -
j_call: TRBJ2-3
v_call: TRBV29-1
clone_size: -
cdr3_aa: CSVEAVVSTDTQYF
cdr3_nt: TGCAGCGTTGAGGCGGTGGTAAGCACAGATACGCAGTATTTT

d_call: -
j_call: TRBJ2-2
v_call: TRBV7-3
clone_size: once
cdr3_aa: CASGRGSGELFF
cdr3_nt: TGTGCCAGCGGTAGGGGGTCCGGGGAGCTGTTTTTT

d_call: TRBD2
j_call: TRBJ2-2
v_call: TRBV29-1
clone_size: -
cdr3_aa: CSARGGLAGGFSTGELFF
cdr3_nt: TGCAGCGCTCGGGGGGGACTAGCGGGGGGATTTTCCACCGGGGAGCTGTTTTTT

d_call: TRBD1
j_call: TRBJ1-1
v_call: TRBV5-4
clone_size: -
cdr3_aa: CASSLSLGGAAEAFF
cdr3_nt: TGTGCCAGCAGCTTGAGTTTAGGGGGCGCGGCTGAAGCTTTCTTT

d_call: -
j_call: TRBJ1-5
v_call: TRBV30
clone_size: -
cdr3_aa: CAWSGGGSSNQPQHF
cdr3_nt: TGTGCCTGGAGCGGGGGGGGCTCAAGCAATCAGCCCCAGCATTTT

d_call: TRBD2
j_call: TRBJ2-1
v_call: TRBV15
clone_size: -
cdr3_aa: CATSRDVTSGRNEQFF
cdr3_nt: TGTGCCACCAGCAGAGATGTGACTAGCGGAAGGAATGAGCAGTTCTTC

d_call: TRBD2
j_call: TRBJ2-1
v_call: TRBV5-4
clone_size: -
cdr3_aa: CASSLGVSGRKFF
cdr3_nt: TGTGCCAGCAGCTTGGGTGTTAGCGGGAGGAAGTTCTTC

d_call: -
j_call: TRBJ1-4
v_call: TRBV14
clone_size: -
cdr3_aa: CASSQARGRGEKLFF
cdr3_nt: TGTGCCAGCAGCCAAGCCCGGGGGAGGGGTGAAAAACTGTTTTTT

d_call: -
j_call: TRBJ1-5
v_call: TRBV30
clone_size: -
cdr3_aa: CAWSDPGGPQHF
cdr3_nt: TGTGCCTGGAGTGATCCGGGTGGGCCCCAGCATTTT

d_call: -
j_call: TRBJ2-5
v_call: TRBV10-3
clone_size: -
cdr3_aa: CAITDPSTAQETQYF
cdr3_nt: TGTGCCATCACCGATCCCTCGACAGCCCAAGAGACCCAGTACTTC

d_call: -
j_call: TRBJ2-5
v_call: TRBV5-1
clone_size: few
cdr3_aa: CASSTGLKETQYF
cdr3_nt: TGCGCCAGCAGCACAGGACTAAAAGAGACCCAGTACTTC

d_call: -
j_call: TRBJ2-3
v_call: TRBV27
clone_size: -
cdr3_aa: CASSLVGASTDTQYF
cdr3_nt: TGTGCCAGCAGTTTAGTGGGGGCGAGCACAGATACGCAGTATTTT